One T cell receptor beta chain is described in this entry. Antigen specificity is unknown. Germline CDR1 is SGHAT and CDR2 is FQNNGV. Trimming took 0 bases from V and 4 from J; bases not matched to a gene: 7. The CDR3 totals 16 residues. Sequencing relied on immunoSEQ assay v3.0, run at survey level. Samples were sequenced targeting about 40,000-55,000 T-cell genomes each. TCRdb's copy holds only in-frame clones and misses some; the assay was immunoSEQ multiplex PCR. The sample shows about 14,000 clones, around four fifths of them seen only once. The data stem from a study of long-term antiretroviral therapy in people with HIV. Study-wide results and limits: Repertoire dominance by clones expanded before ART was seen at all time points. Controls showed broader CDR3 length ranges than did the HIV repertoires.

The specimen comprised unsorted PBMCs, sampled 1.8 years before starting antiretroviral therapy. The V and J genes are TRBV11-2 and TRBJ2-3, with 7 bases lining up with TRBD2. This TCR derives from a woman aged 40 to 49 with HIV. CDR3 nucleotide sequence: TGTGCCAGCAGCTTAGATGGGGGGGGTAGCGCAGATACGCAGTATTTT. Translation gives CASSLDGGGSADTQYF.